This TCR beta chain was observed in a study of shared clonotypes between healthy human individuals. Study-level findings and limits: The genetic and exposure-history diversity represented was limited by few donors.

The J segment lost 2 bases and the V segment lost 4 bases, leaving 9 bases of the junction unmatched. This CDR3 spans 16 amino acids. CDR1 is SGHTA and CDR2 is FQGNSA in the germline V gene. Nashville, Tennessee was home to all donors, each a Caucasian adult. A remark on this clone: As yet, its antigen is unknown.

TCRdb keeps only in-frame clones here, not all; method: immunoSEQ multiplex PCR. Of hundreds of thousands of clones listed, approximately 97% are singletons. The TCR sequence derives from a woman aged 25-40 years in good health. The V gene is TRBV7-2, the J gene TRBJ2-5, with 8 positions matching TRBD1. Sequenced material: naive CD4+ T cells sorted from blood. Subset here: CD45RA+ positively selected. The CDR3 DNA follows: TGTGCCAGCAGCTCACACCTCGGGACAGGACAAGAGACCCAGTACTTC. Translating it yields CASSSHLGTGQETQYF.